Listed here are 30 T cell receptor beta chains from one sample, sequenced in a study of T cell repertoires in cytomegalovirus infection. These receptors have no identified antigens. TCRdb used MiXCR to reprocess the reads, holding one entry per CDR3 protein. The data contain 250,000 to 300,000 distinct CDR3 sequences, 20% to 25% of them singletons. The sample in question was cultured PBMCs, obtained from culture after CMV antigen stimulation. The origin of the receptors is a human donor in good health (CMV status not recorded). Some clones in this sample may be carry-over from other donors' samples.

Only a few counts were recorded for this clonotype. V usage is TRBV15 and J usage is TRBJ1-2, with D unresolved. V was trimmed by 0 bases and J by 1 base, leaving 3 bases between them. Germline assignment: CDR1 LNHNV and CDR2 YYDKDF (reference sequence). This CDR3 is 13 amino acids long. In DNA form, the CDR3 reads TGTGCCACCAGCAGAGATATTAACTATGGCTACACCTTC. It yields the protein CATSRDINYGYTF.

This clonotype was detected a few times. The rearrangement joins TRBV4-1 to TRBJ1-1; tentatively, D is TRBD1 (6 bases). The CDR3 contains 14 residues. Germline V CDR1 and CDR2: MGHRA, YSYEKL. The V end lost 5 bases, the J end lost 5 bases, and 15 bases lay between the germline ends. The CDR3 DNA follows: TGCGCCAGCAGCATACCAGGGAGGGGGACTGAAGCTTTCTTT. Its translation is CASSIPGRGTEAFF.

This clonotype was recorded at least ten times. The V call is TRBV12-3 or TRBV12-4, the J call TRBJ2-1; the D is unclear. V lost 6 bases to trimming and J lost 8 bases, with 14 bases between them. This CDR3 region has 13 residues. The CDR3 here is CASSTRTLDEQFF. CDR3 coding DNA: TGTGCCAGCAGCACGCGCACCTTAGATGAGCAGTTCTTC.

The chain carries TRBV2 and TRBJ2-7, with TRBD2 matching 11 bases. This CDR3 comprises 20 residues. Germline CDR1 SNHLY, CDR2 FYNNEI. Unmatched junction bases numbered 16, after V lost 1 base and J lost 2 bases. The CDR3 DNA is TGTGCCAGCAGTGAAGGTTTGGGGAGGACTAGCGGGCCCTCCGCCTACGAGCAGTACTTC. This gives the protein CASSEGLGRTSGPSAYEQYF. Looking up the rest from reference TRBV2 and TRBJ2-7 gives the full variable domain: EPEVTQTPSHQVTQMGQEVILRCVPISNHLYFYWYRQILGQKVEFLVSFYNNEISEKSEIFDDQFSVERPDGSNFTLKIRSTKLEDSAMYFCASSEGLGRTSGPSAYEQYFGPGTRLTVT.

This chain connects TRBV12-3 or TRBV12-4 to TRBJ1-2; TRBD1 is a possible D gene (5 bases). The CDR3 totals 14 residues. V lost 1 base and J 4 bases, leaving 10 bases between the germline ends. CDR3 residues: CASSLGGAGYGYTF. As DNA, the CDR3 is TGTGCCAGCAGTTTAGGGGGCGCCGGCTATGGCTACACCTTC.

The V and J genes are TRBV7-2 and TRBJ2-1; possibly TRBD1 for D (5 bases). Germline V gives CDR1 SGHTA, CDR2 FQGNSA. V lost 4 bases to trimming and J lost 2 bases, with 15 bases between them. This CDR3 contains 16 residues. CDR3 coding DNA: TGTGCCAGCAGCTCTCAAGGGGCGGTCACCTACAATGAGCAGTTCTTC. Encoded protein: CASSSQGAVTYNEQFF. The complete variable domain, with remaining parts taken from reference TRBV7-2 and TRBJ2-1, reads GAGVSQSPSNKVTEKGKDVELRCDPISGHTALYWYRQSLGQGLEFLIYFQGNSAPDKSGLPSDRFSAERTGGSVSTLTIQRTQQEDSAVYLCASSSQGAVTYNEQFFGPGTRLTVL.

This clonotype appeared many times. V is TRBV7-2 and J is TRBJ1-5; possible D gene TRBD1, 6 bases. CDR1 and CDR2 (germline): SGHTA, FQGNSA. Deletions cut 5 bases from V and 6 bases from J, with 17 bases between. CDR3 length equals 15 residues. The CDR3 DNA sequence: TGTGCCAGCAGCCCTCAAGGGGGTGGGGGTCAGCCCCAGCATTTT. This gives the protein CASSPQGGGGQPQHF.

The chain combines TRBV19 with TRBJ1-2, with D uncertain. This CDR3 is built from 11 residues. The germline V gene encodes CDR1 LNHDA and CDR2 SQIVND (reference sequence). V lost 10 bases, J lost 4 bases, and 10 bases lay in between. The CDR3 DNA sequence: TGTGCCACAAGGACCGTCTATGGCTACACCTTC. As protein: CATRTVYGYTF. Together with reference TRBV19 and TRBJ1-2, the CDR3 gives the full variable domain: DGGITQSPKYLFRKEGQNVTLSCEQNLNHDAMYWYRQDPGQGLRLIYYSQIVNDFQKGDIAEGYSVSREKKESFPLTVTSAQKNPTAFYLCATRTVYGYTFGSGTRLTVV.

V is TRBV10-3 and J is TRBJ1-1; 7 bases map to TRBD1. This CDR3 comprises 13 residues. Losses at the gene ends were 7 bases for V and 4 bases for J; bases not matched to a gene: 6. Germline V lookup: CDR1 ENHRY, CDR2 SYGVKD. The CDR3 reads CAINPTGSTEAFF. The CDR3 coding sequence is TGTGCCATCAACCCGACAGGGAGCACTGAAGCTTTCTTT.

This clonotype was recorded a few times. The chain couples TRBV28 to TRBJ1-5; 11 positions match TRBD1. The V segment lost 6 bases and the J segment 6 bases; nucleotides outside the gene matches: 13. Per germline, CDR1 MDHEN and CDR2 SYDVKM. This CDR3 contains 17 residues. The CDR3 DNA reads TGTGCCAGCAGACATACCGGGACAGGGGGGTTTCGTCAGCCCCAGCATTTT. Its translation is CASRHTGTGGFRQPQHF.

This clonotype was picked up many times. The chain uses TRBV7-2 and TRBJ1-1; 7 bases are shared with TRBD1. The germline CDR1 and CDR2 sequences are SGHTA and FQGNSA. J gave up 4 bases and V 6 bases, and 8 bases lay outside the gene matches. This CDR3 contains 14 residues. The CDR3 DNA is TGTGCCAGCAGGCGACAGGGTTGGGGCACTGAAGCTTTCTTT. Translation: CASRRQGWGTEAFF.

This chain's CDR3 is CASSYSPGAYEQYF. For the CDR3, the DNA is TGTGCCAGCAGTTACAGCCCGGGAGCCTACGAGCAGTACTTC. The chain joins TRBV6-2 or TRBV6-3 to TRBJ2-7, with D tentatively TRBD2 (6 bases). CDR1 and CDR2 from the germline V gene are MNHEY and SVGEGT. V lost 2 bases, J lost 2 bases, and 10 bases lay in between. This CDR3 region has 14 residues.

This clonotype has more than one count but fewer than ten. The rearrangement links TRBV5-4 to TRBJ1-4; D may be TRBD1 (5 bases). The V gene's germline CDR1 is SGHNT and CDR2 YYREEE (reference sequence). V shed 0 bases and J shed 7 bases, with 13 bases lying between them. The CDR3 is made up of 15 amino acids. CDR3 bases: TGTGCCAGCAGCTTGGACCTGCAGGGCACTGAAAAACTGTTTTTT. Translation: CASSLDLQGTEKLFF. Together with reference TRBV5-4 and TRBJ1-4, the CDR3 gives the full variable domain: ETGVTQSPTHLIKTRGQQVTLRCSSQSGHNTVSWYQQALGQGPQFIFQYYREEENGRGNFPPRFSGLQFPNYSSELNVNALELDDSALYLCASSLDLQGTEKLFFGSGTQLSVL.

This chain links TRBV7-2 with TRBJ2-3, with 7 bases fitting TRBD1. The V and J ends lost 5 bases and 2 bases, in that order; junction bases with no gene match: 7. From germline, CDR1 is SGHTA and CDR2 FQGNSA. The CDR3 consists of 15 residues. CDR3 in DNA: TGTGCCAGCAGCACTCCGGGACAGCTCACAGATACGCAGTATTTT. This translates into CASSTPGQLTDTQYF.

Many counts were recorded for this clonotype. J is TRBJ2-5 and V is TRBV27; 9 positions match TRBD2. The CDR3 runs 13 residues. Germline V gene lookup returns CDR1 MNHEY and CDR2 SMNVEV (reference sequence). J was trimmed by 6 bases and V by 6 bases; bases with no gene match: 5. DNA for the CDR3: TGTGCCAGCAGCCGCGGGGGGGTGAAGACCCAGTACTTC. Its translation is CASSRGGVKTQYF.

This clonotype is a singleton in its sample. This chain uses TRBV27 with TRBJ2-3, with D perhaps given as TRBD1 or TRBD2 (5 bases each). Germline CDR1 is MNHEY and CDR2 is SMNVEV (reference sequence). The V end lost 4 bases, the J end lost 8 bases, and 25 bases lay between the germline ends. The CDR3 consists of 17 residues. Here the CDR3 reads CASSSYGTAEALGTQYF. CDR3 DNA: TGTGCCAGCAGTTCCTACGGGACGGCGGAGGCGTTGGGTACGCAGTATTTT.

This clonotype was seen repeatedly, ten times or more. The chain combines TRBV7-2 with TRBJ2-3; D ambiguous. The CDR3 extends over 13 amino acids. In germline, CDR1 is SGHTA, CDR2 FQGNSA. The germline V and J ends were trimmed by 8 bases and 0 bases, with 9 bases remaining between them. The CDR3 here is CASAPTSTDTQYF. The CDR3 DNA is TGTGCCAGCGCTCCGACTAGCACAGATACGCAGTATTTT.

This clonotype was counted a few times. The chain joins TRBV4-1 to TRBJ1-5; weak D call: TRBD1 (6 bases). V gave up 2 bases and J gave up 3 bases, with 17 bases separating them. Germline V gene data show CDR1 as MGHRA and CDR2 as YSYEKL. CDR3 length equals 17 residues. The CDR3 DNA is TGCGCCAGCAGCCAATCAGAGACAGGAACTGACAATCAGCCCCAGCATTTT. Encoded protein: CASSQSETGTDNQPQHF.

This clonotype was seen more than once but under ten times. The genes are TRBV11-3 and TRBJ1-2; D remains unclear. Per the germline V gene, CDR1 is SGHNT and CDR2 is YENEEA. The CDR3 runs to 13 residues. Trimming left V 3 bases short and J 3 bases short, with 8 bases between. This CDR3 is CASSFPGDYGYTF. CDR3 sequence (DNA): TGTGCCAGCAGCTTCCCTGGGGACTATGGCTACACCTTC.

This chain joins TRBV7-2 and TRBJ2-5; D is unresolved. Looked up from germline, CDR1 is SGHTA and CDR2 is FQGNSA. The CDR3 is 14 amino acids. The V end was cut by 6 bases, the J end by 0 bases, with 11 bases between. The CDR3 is CASRPRVNQETQYF. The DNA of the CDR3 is TGTGCCAGCAGGCCCCGGGTAAACCAAGAGACCCAGTACTTC.

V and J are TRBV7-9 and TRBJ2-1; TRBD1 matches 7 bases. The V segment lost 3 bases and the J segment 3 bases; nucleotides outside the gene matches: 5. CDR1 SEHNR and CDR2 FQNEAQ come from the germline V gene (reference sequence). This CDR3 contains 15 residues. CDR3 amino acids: CASSFKGAVYNEQFF. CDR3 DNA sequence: TGTGCCAGCAGCTTCAAGGGGGCCGTCTACAATGAGCAGTTCTTC.

The CDR3 sequence is CASSQDQGRGLRGYTF. Written as DNA, the CDR3 is TGTGCCAGCAGCCAAGATCAAGGCAGGGGGCTACGGGGCTACACCTTC. This sequence joins TRBV14 and TRBJ1-2, with TRBD1 matching 8 bases. The V segment lost 0 bases and the J segment 8 bases; nucleotides outside the gene matches: 11. There are 16 residues in the CDR3. The germline CDR1 and CDR2 sequences are SGHDN and FVKESK. Together with reference TRBV14 and TRBJ1-2, the CDR3 gives the full variable domain: EAGVTQFPSHSVIEKGQTVTLRCDPISGHDNLYWYRRVMGKEIKFLLHFVKESKQDESGMPNNRFLAERTGGTYSTLKVQPAELEDSGVYFCASSQDQGRGLRGYTFGSGTRLTVV.

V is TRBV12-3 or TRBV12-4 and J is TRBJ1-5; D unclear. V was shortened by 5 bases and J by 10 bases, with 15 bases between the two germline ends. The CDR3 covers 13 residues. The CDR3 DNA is TGTGCCAGCAGTCCCTTATTCGAGGGACCCCAGCATTTT. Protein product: CASSPLFEGPQHF.

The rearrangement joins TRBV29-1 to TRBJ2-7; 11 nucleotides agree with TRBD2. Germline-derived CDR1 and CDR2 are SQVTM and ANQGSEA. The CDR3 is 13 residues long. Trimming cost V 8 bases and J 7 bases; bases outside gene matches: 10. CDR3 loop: CSFVTGLAEEQYF. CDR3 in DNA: TGCAGCTTCGTTACGGGACTAGCGGAGGAGCAGTACTTC.

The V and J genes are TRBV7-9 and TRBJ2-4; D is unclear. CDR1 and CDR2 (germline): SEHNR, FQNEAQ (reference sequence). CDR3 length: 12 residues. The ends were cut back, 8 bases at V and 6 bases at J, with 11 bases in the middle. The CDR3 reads CASGPKGNIQYF. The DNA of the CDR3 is TGTGCCAGCGGACCCAAGGGAAACATTCAGTACTTC.

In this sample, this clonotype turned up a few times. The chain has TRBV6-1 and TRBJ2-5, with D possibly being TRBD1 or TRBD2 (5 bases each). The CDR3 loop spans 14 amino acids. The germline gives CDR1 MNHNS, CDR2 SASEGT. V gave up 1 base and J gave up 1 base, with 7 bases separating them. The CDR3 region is CASSEGGSQETQYF. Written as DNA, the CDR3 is TGTGCCAGCAGTGAAGGGGGGAGCCAAGAGACCCAGTACTTC.

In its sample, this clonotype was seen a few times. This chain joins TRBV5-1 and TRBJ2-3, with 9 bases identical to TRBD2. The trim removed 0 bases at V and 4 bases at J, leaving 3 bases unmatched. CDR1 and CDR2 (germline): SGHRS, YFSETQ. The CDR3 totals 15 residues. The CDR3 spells CASSLDSGRADTQYF. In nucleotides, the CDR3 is TGCGCCAGCAGCTTGGATAGCGGGAGAGCAGATACGCAGTATTTT.

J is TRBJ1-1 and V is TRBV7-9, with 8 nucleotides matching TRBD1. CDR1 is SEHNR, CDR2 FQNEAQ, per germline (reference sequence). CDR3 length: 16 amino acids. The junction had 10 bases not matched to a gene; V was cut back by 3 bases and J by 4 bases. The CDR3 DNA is TGTGCCAGCAGCTTGGACCTGACAGGGGCTGGCACTGAAGCTTTCTTT. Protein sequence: CASSLDLTGAGTEAFF. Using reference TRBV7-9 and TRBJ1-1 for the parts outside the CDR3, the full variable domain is DTGVSQNPRHKITKRGQNVTFRCDPISEHNRLYWYRQTLGQGPEFLTYFQNEAQLEKSRLLSDRFSAERPKGSFSTLEIQRTEQGDSAMYLCASSLDLTGAGTEAFFGQGTRLTVV.

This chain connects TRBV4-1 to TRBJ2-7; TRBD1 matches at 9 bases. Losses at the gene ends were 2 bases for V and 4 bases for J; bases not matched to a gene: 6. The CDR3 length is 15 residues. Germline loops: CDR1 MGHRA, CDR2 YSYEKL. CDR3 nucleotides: TGCGCCAGCAGCCAATGGGGACAGGGTAGATACGAGCAGTACTTC. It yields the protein CASSQWGQGRYEQYF.

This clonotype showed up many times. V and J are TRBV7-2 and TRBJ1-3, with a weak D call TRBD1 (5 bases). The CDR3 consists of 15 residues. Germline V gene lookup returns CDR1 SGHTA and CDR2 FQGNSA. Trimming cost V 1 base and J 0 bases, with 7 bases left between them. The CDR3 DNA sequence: TGTGCCAGCAGCTTAGTAGGGGCCTCTGGAAACACCATATATTTT. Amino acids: CASSLVGASGNTIYF.